The clone carrying this T cell receptor (beta chain) was seen only once. V was trimmed by 8 bases and J by 2 bases, leaving 10 bases between them. The CDR3 is 12 residues long. CDR1 is MNHEY and CDR2 is SVGAGI in the germline V gene. This sample was included in a study of blood T cells in healthy people across ages. Primed by a sample-barcoded 5' primer and a J-beta primer mix, a second PCR proceeded for about 6 to 12 cycles. One entry per CDR3 protein, called by TCRdb with MiXCR from the 5' RACE reads. The sample has fewer than 1,200,000 distinct CDR3 sequences, roughly 24% seen once. The sample was also reused in another study, on T cells of mothers and their children.

Material for sequencing was blood. This TCR derives from a girl aged 2-10 years in good health. The chain carries TRBV6-5 and TRBJ2-7; no reliable D call. The CDR3 DNA sequence: TGTGCCAGCGTGGACCGAGCCTACGAGCAGTACTTC. This codes for CASVDRAYEQYF.